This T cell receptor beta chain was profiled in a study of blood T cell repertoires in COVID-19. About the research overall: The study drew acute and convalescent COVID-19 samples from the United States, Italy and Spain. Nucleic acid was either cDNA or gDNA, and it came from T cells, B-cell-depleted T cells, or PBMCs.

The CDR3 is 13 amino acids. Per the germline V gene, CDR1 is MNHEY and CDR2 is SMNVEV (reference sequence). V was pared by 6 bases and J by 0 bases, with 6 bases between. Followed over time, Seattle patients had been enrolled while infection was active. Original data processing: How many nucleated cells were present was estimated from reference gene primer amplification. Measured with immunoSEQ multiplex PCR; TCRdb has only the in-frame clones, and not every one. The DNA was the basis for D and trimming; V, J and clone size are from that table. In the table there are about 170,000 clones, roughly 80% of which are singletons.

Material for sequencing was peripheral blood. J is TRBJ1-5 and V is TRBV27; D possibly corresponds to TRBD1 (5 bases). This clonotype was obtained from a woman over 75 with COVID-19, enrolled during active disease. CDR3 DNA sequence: TGTGCCAGCAGGGGGGGTAGCAATCAGCCCCAGCATTTT. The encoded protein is CASRGGSNQPQHF.